Listed below are T cell receptor beta chains from one sample, sequenced in a study of cytomegalovirus exposure and HLA in healthy donors. The repertoire was sequenced with immunoSEQ multiplex PCR; TCRdb's copy has only in-frame clones and lacks some. The data show tens of thousands of clones, around 75% seen once. Sequencing was carried out using PBMCs. These receptors all come from a man between 50 and 59 years old in good health and CMV-seropositive. The CDR3 runs from the conserved cysteine through the conserved F or W. Each record gives: D gene, clone size, CDR3 length, J gene, V gene, CDR3 DNA, CDR3 protein. The D gene is left open where the match is weak. Not every row has a clone size; where given, it reads once, few, many or a size class.

NA NA 16 TRBJ2-6 TRBV6-1 TGTGCCAGCAGGGAATCAGGGGTTTCTGGGGCCAACGTCCTGACTTTC CASRESGVSGANVLTF
NA few 12 TRBJ2-3 TRBV7-3 TGTGCCAGCAGCCGGTCCACAGATACGCAGTATTTT CASSRSTDTQYF
NA NA 14 TRBJ1-3 TRBV19 TGTGCCAGTAGTACCTCCAGGCTCGGAAACACCATATATTTT CASSTSRLGNTIYF
NA NA 13 TRBJ2-1 TRBV5-4 TGTGCCAGCAGCCAGGACATTTACAATGAGCAGTTCTTC CASSQDIYNEQFF
TRBD1 NA 15 TRBJ2-7 TRBV7-9 TGTGCCAGCAGCTCCACGGACAGGGAAGCCTACGAGCAGTACTTC CASSSTDREAYEQYF
NA NA 14 TRBJ2-3 TRBV27 TGTGCCACCCAGGGGAGGGGCCGCACAGATACGCAGTATTTT CATQGRGRTDTQYF
NA NA 13 TRBJ2-7 TRBV6-6 TGTGCCAGCAGTTACGGGGCTATCTACGAGCAGTACTTC CASSYGAIYEQYF
TRBD1 NA 19 TRBJ1-1 TRBV30 TGTGCCTGGAGTGGGGACAGGGGTACTCGCCTACCAATGAACACTGAAGCTTTCTTT CAWSGDRGTRLPMNTEAFF
TRBD2 NA 18 TRBJ2-1 TRBV12-5 TGTGCTAGTGGTTTGGACACTAGCGGGAGTTTCATGGGTATTGAGCAGTTCTTC CASGLDTSGSFMGIEQFF
NA NA 15 TRBJ2-7 TRBV30 TGTGCCTGGAGTTCCGGCCGCAGGGGTGGGGGCGAGCAGTACTTC CAWSSGRRGGGEQYF
TRBD2 NA 15 TRBJ2-1 TRBV19 TGTGCCAGTAGTATATCAACTAGCGGGAGAGATGAGCAGTTCTTC CASSISTSGRDEQFF
TRBD1 NA 15 TRBJ2-3 TRBV19 TGTGCCAGTGGGAACGACAGGGCCTTCACAGATACGCAGTATTTT CASGNDRAFTDTQYF
TRBD2 NA 15 TRBJ2-3 TRBV7-9 TGTGCCAGCAGCTTAGGGACTAGCGGCACAGATACGCAGTATTTT CASSLGTSGTDTQYF
NA NA 17 TRBJ1-3 TRBV5-1 TGCGCCAGCAGCACAGACCCAACAGGCATGTCTGGAAACACCATATATTTT CASSTDPTGMSGNTIYF
NA few 14 TRBJ1-1 TRBV9 TGTGCCAGCAGCCCCGCTCAGGGGAACACTGAAGCTTTCTTT CASSPAQGNTEAFF
TRBD1 NA 13 TRBJ1-2 TRBV14 TGTGCCAGCAGCCCGGACAGGGGCTATGGCTACACCTTC CASSPDRGYGYTF
TRBD2 once 20 TRBJ2-5 TRBV10-1 TGCGCCAGCAGTGACAAGGACAGGGAATCCTTACTAGCGGGAAAAGAGACCCAGTACTTC CASSDKDRESLLAGKETQYF
TRBD2 NA 18 TRBJ2-7 TRBV28 TGTGCCAGCAGTCCCCCGCCTAGCGGGGGGGCAATACGCTACGAGCAGTACTTC CASSPPPSGGAIRYEQYF
TRBD1 few 16 TRBJ1-5 TRBV19 TGTGCCAGTAGCGCCGGGACAGGGGACTTCAATCAGCCCCAGCATTTT CASSAGTGDFNQPQHF
NA NA 13 TRBJ1-4 TRBV2 TGTGCCAGCATGCGACAGAGGAATGAAAAACTGTTTTTT CASMRQRNEKLFF
NA few 12 TRBJ2-5 TRBV12-5 TGTGCTAGTGGTTTGGCCGAAGAGACCCAGTACTTC CASGLAEETQYF
NA few 14 TRBJ2-1 TRBV5-8 TGTGCCAGCAGCTTAGGTCTAGCGAGCAATGAGCAGTTCTTC CASSLGLASNEQFF
TRBD1 NA 13 TRBJ1-1 TRBV6-5 TGTGCCAGCTCCGGACAGGGAGGGTATGGAGCTTTCTTT CASSGQGGYGAFF
TRBD2 few 16 TRBJ2-1 TRBV27 TGTGCCAGCAGCGGGACTAGCGGGACTAGGTACAATGAGCACTTCTTC CASSGTSGTRYNEHFF
NA NA 18 TRBJ2-6 TRBV5-5 TGTGCCAGCAGCTTGGCCAGGGTAGCGGCCTCTGGGGCCAACGTCCTGACTTTC CASSLARVAASGANVLTF
NA NA 16 TRBJ2-7 TRBV11-2 TGTGCCAGCAGCCGACTTACAGGGAAGGGATCCTACGAGCAGTACTTC CASSRLTGKGSYEQYF
TRBD2 NA 15 TRBJ2-3 TRBV4-1 TGCGCCAGCAGCCAACGCGGGGGGGGCACAGATACGCAGTATTTT CASSQRGGGTDTQYF
TRBD1 NA 12 TRBJ1-1 TRBV6-6 TGTGCCAGCAGTTCCGGACAGGTTGAAGCTTTCTTT CASSSGQVEAFF
TRBD2 NA 14 TRBJ2-7 TRBV6-5 TGTGCCAGCAGTTACGGCGGGGGGGCCTACGAGCAGTACTTC CASSYGGGAYEQYF
NA NA 14 TRBJ2-1 TRBV27 TGTGCCAGCAGCTTATGGAGGGAGGAGCATGAGCAGTTCTTC CASSLWREEHEQFF
TRBD2 NA 16 TRBJ2-2 TRBV27 TGTGCCAGCAGTCCGCGACTAGCGGGAAACACCGGGGAGCTGTTTTTT CASSPRLAGNTGELFF
TRBD1 NA 13 TRBJ1-5 TRBV6-6 TGTGCCAGCAGTACAGGGGTTAATCAGCCCCAGCATTTT CASSTGVNQPQHF
TRBD2 NA 18 TRBJ2-1 TRBV7-2 TGTGCCAGCAGCTTAATTCCAGCGGGGTACGGATTGAGTAGTGAGCAGTTCTTC CASSLIPAGYGLSSEQFF
TRBD2 few 19 TRBJ2-2 TRBV5-1 TGCGCCAGCAGCTCCCCTGGGACTAGCGGGAAACGGGAGACCGGGGAGCTGTTTTTT CASSSPGTSGKRETGELFF
NA NA 16 TRBJ1-3 TRBV9 TGTGCCAGCAGCGTATTGGGACACTTCTCTGGAAACACCATATATTTT CASSVLGHFSGNTIYF
NA NA 14 TRBJ2-2 TRBV6-6 TGTGCCAGCAGTTGGACAGCGAACACCGGGGAGCTGTTTTTT CASSWTANTGELFF
NA NA 18 TRBJ2-5 TRBV21-1 TGTGCCAGCAGCAAAGGCCCCGGGACTAGCGGGGGTAAAGAGACCCAGTACTTC CASSKGPGTSGGKETQYF
NA NA 15 TRBJ1-5 TRBV2 TGTGCCAGCAGTGCCGGCCAGGGGAGAGGGCAGCCCCAGCATTTT CASSAGQGRGQPQHF
TRBD2 NA 16 TRBJ2-3 TRBV7-3 TGTGCCAGCAGCTTAGGGACTAGCCCTAGCACAGATGCGCAGTATTTT CASSLGTSPSTDAQYF
NA many 16 TRBJ2-7 TRBV5-1 TGCGCCAGCAGCCAAGAAGCAGGAAAAGGCTACTACGAGCAGTACTTC CASSQEAGKGYYEQYF
NA NA 15 TRBJ2-5 TRBV2 TGTGCCAGCAGTGACAAAGTCCCGACCGGGGAGACCCAGTACTTC CASSDKVPTGETQYF
NA NA 14 TRBJ1-1 TRBV7-8 TGTGCCAGCAGCCGCGACAGGCTGAACACTGAAGCTTTCTTT CASSRDRLNTEAFF
NA NA 11 TRBJ1-2 TRBV7-2 TGTGCCAGCAGCCCTGGAGCGGGCTACACCTTC CASSPGAGYTF
NA NA 14 TRBJ2-7 TRBV30 TGTGCCTGGAGTGTACCACAGGTAAACTACGAGCAGTACTTC CAWSVPQVNYEQYF
TRBD1 NA 13 TRBJ1-4 TRBV6-1 TGTGCCGTCGAGGGGGCCTTTAATGAAAAACTGTTTTTT CAVEGAFNEKLFF
NA NA 15 TRBJ1-2 TRBV6-5 TGTGCCAGCAGATGGACTCAGGCGGATAACTATGGCTACACCTTC CASRWTQADNYGYTF
NA NA 14 TRBJ1-2 TRBV6-1 TGTGCCAGCATCGGACTTCCGACCACCTATGGCTACACCTTC CASIGLPTTYGYTF
NA NA 14 TRBJ2-7 TRBV6-5 TGTGCCAGCAGTTACTCCGGGGAAACCTACGAGCAGTACTTC CASSYSGETYEQYF
NA NA 15 TRBJ2-1 TRBV28 TGTGCCAGCAGTTTAACCCCCGGGGGATACAATGAGCAGTTCTTC CASSLTPGGYNEQFF
TRBD2 NA 14 TRBJ2-1 TRBV19 TGTGCCAGTAGTAGTCGGAGCGGGGACAATGAGCAGTTCTTC CASSSRSGDNEQFF
TRBD1 NA 15 TRBJ2-2 TRBV7-9 TGTGCCAGCAGCCGGGGACAGGGGAGGACCGGGGAGCTGTTTTTT CASSRGQGRTGELFF
TRBD1 NA 16 TRBJ1-1 TRBV7-9 TGTGCCAGCAGCCCCCCTAGGGACAGGCGGAACACTGAAGCTTTCTTT CASSPPRDRRNTEAFF
NA NA 17 TRBJ2-2 TRBV21-1 TGTGCCGGCAGCAAAGGTAAGGGACAGATTTTAACCGGGGAGCTGTTTTTT CAGSKGKGQILTGELFF